This T cell receptor beta chain was sequenced in a study of human T cells and chemical hapten exposure. Whole-study context: Patch tests of 0.01% DPC on the upper back were read at 6 days. Patients, mostly women, had alopecia areata, alopecia totalis or alopecia universalis.

This clonotype was recorded at least ten times. Its antigen is currently unknown. Time point noted: pre-sensitization, week 0. Documented treatment: therapeutic diphenylcyclopropenone sensitization with weekly scalp DPC. At every patch-test visit, blood was drawn before the patch test was applied. V was pared by 3 bases and J by 3 bases, with 8 bases between. The CDR3 covers 14 residues. Findings and caveats of the study: Controls had significantly fewer large CDR3 similarity clusters than were formed by expanded TCRs.

TCRdb re-derived calls from the RACE reads in MiXCR, one entry per CDR3 protein. This table holds some 330,000 distinct CDR3 sequences, 4.5% to 5.5% found once. The chain has TRBV12-3 or TRBV12-4 and TRBJ1-4, with D tentatively TRBD1 (6 bases). The sequencing used whole blood, collected in connection with sensitization to the hapten diphenylcyclopropenone (DPC). This receptor was obtained from a woman aged 18-29 years with alopecia areata. Some clones in this sample may be carry-over from other donors' samples. The CDR3 loop is CASSLTGPNEKLFF. The CDR3, as DNA: TGTGCCAGCAGTTTGACAGGCCCTAATGAAAAACTGTTTTTT.